The 22 T cell receptor beta chains listed next were all sequenced from one sample in a study of Ad26.COV2.S vaccination and SARS-CoV-2 variants (TCRdb year 2021). The treatment or condition tag for this specimen amounts to: over 15 received Ad26.COV2.S at low or high dose, single or two shots; 5 received placebo; per-sample allocation not given. Repertoires of vaccine and placebo recipients were sequenced from samples collected on day 63 after the first injection. The library came from the immunoSEQ multiplex PCR assay. Imported from immuneACCESS, the table was reduced by TCRdb to in-frame sequences with V and J called. These copies leave out some clones; in studies compared against another copy, an unresolved V gene accounts for under half, and the cause of the remainder is not known. This sample has 300,000 to 400,000 clones in its table, and 85% of those were observed once. 2% to 2.5% of the sample goes to the ten largest clones.

This sample comprised peripheral blood, obtained in a trial of Ad26.COV2.S vaccine versus placebo. These receptors originate from a person between 18 and 65 years old who received the Ad26.COV2.S COVID-19 vaccine or a placebo.

A few counts support this clone. The rearrangement joins TRBV25-1 to TRBJ1-2, with TRBD1 as a possible D gene (6 bases). This CDR3 contains 15 residues. The germline V gene encodes CDR1 MGHDK and CDR2 SYGVNS. V was cut by 6 bases and J by 6 bases, with 20 bases left in between. The CDR3, as DNA: TGTGCCAGCAGCGATACAGGGTTTCGTGGGGATGGCTACACCTTC. It encodes CASSDTGFRGDGYTF.

The chain uses TRBV5-8 and TRBJ1-1, with 8 bases identical to TRBD1. This CDR3 comprises 18 residues. Germline CDR1 and CDR2: SGHTS and YDEGEE. V was pared by 4 bases and J by 1 base, with 15 bases of the junction left unmatched. The CDR3 sequence: CASSRPGQGIVWNTEAFF. The CDR3 DNA reads TGTGCCAGCAGCCGCCCCGGACAGGGTATAGTATGGAACACTGAAGCTTTCTTT. Drawing the rest from reference TRBV5-8 and TRBJ1-1, the complete variable domain is EAGVTQSPTHLIKTRGQQATLRCSPISGHTSVYWYQQALGLGLQFLLWYDEGEERNRGNFPPRFSGRQFPNYSSELNVNALELEDSALYLCASSRPGQGIVWNTEAFFGQGTRLTVV.

Only one count was recorded for this clone. The chain recombines TRBV15 with TRBJ2-2; TRBD2 agrees at 8 bases. Germline V gene sequence: CDR1 LNHNV, CDR2 YYDKDF (reference sequence). This CDR3 comprises 13 residues. Losses at the gene ends were 5 bases for V and 5 bases for J; bases not matched to a gene: 1. The CDR3 loop is CATSSSGTGELFF. For the CDR3, the DNA is TGTGCCACCAGCTCTAGCGGGACCGGGGAGCTGTTTTTT. The full variable domain, with the rest looked up from reference TRBV15 and TRBJ2-2, is DAMVIQNPRYQVTQFGKPVTLSCSQTLNHNVMYWYQQKSSQAPKLLFHYYDKDFNNEADTPDNFQSRRPNTSFCFLDIRSPGLGDTAMYLCATSSSGTGELFFGEGSRLTVL.

The chain carries TRBV6-5 and TRBJ1-1; no definite D call. The V and J ends lost 0 bases and 7 bases respectively, with 12 bases between them. The CDR3 is 14 amino acids. CDR1 and CDR2 (germline): MNHEY, SVGAGI. This chain's CDR3 is CASSYSSWRSEAFF. CDR3 nucleotides: TGTGCCAGCAGTTACTCTTCTTGGCGGAGTGAAGCTTTCTTT.

The J gene is TRBJ1-1, the V gene TRBV28, with D perhaps matching TRBD1 (6 bases). The germline V and J ends were trimmed by 6 bases and 3 bases, with 14 bases remaining between them. Germline loops: CDR1 MDHEN, CDR2 SYDVKM. The CDR3 spans 14 residues. CDR3 in DNA: TGTGCCAGCAGCCGCGGGGGGGGCTACACTGAAGCTTTCTTT. Translating gives CASSRGGGYTEAFF. The whole variable domain, remainder taken from reference TRBV28 and TRBJ1-1, is DVKVTQSSRYLVKRTGEKVFLECVQDMDHENMFWYRQDPGLGLRLIYFSYDVKMKEKGDIPEGYSVSREKKERFSLILESASTNQTSMYLCASSRGGGYTEAFFGQGTRLTVV.

The rearrangement links TRBV6-6 to TRBJ2-7; maybe TRBD2 (5 bases). The CDR3 has 16 residues. V lost 2 bases and J 3 bases, leaving 17 bases between the germline ends. Germline V CDR1 and CDR2: MNHNY, SVGAGI (reference sequence). This CDR3 reads CASSYRGGVIDYEQYF. The CDR3 DNA reads TGTGCCAGCAGTTACCGAGGAGGAGTAATAGACTACGAGCAGTACTTC.

This chain links TRBV4-1 with TRBJ1-4; D call uncertain. CDR1 is MGHRA and CDR2 is YSYEKL in the germline V gene. V was trimmed by 0 bases and J by 5 bases, leaving 7 bases between them. The CDR3 is made up of 14 amino acids. The DNA of the CDR3 is TGCGCCAGCAGCCAAGATACCTTCAATGAAAAACTGTTTTTT. Residues: CASSQDTFNEKLFF.

This clone appeared once. The CDR3 sequence: CASSPRSHPMNTEAFF. In DNA form, the CDR3 reads TGCGCCAGCAGCCCTCGGAGTCATCCTATGAACACTGAAGCTTTCTTT. V usage is TRBV5-1 and J usage is TRBJ1-1; D unresolved. The CDR3 loop spans 16 amino acids. V was shortened by 4 bases and J by 0 bases, with 16 bases between the two germline ends. Germline V gene lookup returns CDR1 SGHRS and CDR2 YFSETQ. Variable domain in full (rest from reference TRBV5-1 and TRBJ1-1): KAGVTQTPRYLIKTRGQQVTLSCSPISGHRSVSWYQQTPGQGLQFLFEYFSETQRNKGNFPGRFSGRQFSNSRSEMNVSTLELGDSALYLCASSPRSHPMNTEAFFGQGTRLTVV.

This sequence joins TRBV25-1 and TRBJ2-5, with D possibly matching TRBD1 (6 bases). The germline V and J ends were trimmed by 0 bases and 2 bases, with 10 bases remaining between them. This CDR3 is built from 15 residues. CDR1 MGHDK and CDR2 SYGVNS come from the germline V gene. The CDR3 spells CASSEYLGAQETQYF. In DNA form, the CDR3 reads TGTGCCAGCAGTGAATACTTGGGGGCTCAAGAGACCCAGTACTTC.

This sequence joins TRBV2 and TRBJ1-3; D gene ambiguous. Trimming left V 4 bases short and J 6 bases short, with 7 bases between. Germline values: CDR1 SNHLY, CDR2 FYNNEI. The CDR3 consists of 12 residues. The CDR3 region has the DNA TGTGCCAGCAGTGGTACTCAAAACACCATATATTTT. Its protein product is CASSGTQNTIYF.

The chain is built from TRBV5-1 and TRBJ2-7; D perhaps matches TRBD2 (6 bases). V shed 4 bases and J shed 3 bases, with 14 bases lying between them. This CDR3 region has 14 residues. Germline V CDR1 and CDR2: SGHRS, YFSETQ. This CDR3 reads CASSPYLGGYEQYF. CDR3 sequence (DNA): TGCGCCAGCAGCCCCTACCTGGGGGGCTACGAGCAGTACTTC. The full variable domain, its missing parts supplied by reference TRBV5-1 and TRBJ2-7, is KAGVTQTPRYLIKTRGQQVTLSCSPISGHRSVSWYQQTPGQGLQFLFEYFSETQRNKGNFPGRFSGRQFSNSRSEMNVSTLELGDSALYLCASSPYLGGYEQYFGPGTRLTVT.

The V and J genes are TRBV29-1 and TRBJ2-7; the D is unclear. This CDR3 spans 12 amino acids. Germline V gives CDR1 SQVTM, CDR2 ANQGSEA. The chain's CDR3 is CSALISSYEQYF. CDR3 nucleotides: TGCAGTGCATTGATCAGCTCCTACGAGCAGTACTTC.

The chain couples TRBV3-1 (or the pseudogene TRBV3-2) to TRBJ2-1; D assignment may be TRBD1 or TRBD2 (6 bases each). The CDR3 is 17 residues long. V lost 1 base, J lost 5 bases, and 18 bases lay in between. Germline assignment: CDR1 LGHDT and CDR2 YNNKEL (reference sequence). The CDR3 region has the DNA TGTGCCAGCAGCCAAGCCCGGGGGCCGTTTAACGACAATGAGCAGTTCTTC. Translation gives CASSQARGPFNDNEQFF.

The chain recombines TRBV5-4 with TRBJ1-2, with TRBD1 matching over 7 bases. Germline assignment: CDR1 SGHNT and CDR2 YYREEE (reference sequence). The CDR3 consists of 13 residues. With 4 bases clipped from V and 2 bases from J, the junction kept 2 bases outside the gene matches. The CDR3 here is CASSQDRNYGYTF. The CDR3, as DNA: TGTGCCAGCAGCCAGGACAGGAACTATGGCTACACCTTC.

The chain links TRBV7-8 to TRBJ1-2; 7 positions match TRBD1. The CDR3 is 15 residues long. Germline-derived CDR1 and CDR2 are SGHVS and FQNEAQ. V was pared by 1 base and J by 2 bases, with 4 bases of the junction left unmatched. CDR3 in DNA: TGTGCCAGCAGCTTAGGGCCGACAGGGAACTATGGCTACACCTTC. As protein: CASSLGPTGNYGYTF.

This clone occurred a few times. The CDR3: CASSARGVEAFF. CDR3 in DNA: TGCGCCAGCAGCGCGAGGGGAGTTGAAGCTTTCTTT. The V gene is TRBV5-1, the J gene TRBJ1-1; possible D gene TRBD1, 5 bases. This CDR3 is 12 amino acids long. V lost 4 bases, J lost 7 bases, and 11 bases lay in between. The germline CDR1 and CDR2 sequences are SGHRS and YFSETQ.

The V gene is TRBV28, the J gene TRBJ2-7; D is undetermined. The CDR3 is 13 residues long. V shed 1 base and J shed 4 bases, with 8 bases lying between them. Germline V gene sequence: CDR1 MDHEN, CDR2 SYDVKM. CDR3: CASSLSSRYEQYF. The CDR3 DNA follows: TGTGCCAGCAGTTTATCATCCCGATACGAGCAGTACTTC. Drawing the rest from reference TRBV28 and TRBJ2-7, the complete variable domain is DVKVTQSSRYLVKRTGEKVFLECVQDMDHENMFWYRQDPGLGLRLIYFSYDVKMKEKGDIPEGYSVSREKKERFSLILESASTNQTSMYLCASSLSSRYEQYFGPGTRLTVT.

Notes on this clone: The same CDR3 also results from other DNA sequences found in this sample. The V and J genes are TRBV7-9 and TRBJ2-5, with D perhaps matching TRBD1 (6 bases). Trimming removed 0 bases from V and 4 bases from J, with 6 bases in between. The CDR3 has 13 amino acids. Germline V CDR1 and CDR2: SEHNR, FQNEAQ (reference sequence). The CDR3 region is CASSLAGAETQYF. CDR3 DNA sequence: TGTGCCAGCAGCTTAGCGGGGGCAGAGACCCAGTACTTC.

The gene calls are TRBV19 and TRBJ1-1; D ambiguous. The CDR3 is 14 residues long. Trimming stripped 5 bases from V and 1 base from J, with 11 bases between. Per the germline V gene, CDR1 is LNHDA and CDR2 is SQIVND (reference sequence). The CDR3 loop reads CASSPSAGNTEAFF. The CDR3 DNA reads as TGTGCCAGTAGTCCTTCGGCTGGGAACACTGAAGCTTTCTTT.

V and J are TRBV6-5 and TRBJ2-7; no clear D gene. Deletions cut 2 bases from V and 2 bases from J, with 7 bases between. The CDR3 runs 13 residues. CDR1 and CDR2 from the germline V gene are MNHEY and SVGAGI. For the CDR3, the DNA is TGTGCCAGCAGTTACAGCTCCGCCTACGAGCAGTACTTC. The encoded protein is CASSYSSAYEQYF.

The chain employs TRBV28 and TRBJ1-1; 12 bases line up with TRBD1. The ends lost 5 bases at V and 11 bases at J; junction bases unmatched: 15. Germline CDR1 reads MDHEN; CDR2 reads SYDVKM. The CDR3 contains 16 residues. The CDR3 protein is CASSPYAGTGGRGAFF. CDR3 DNA: TGTGCCAGCAGTCCGTACGCCGGGACAGGGGGCAGGGGGGCTTTCTTT.

The chain recombines TRBV11-2 with TRBJ2-7; D may be TRBD1 (6 bases). Per germline, CDR1 SGHAT and CDR2 FQNNGV. The V gene lost 5 bases and the J gene lost 1 base, with 9 bases spanning the gap. The CDR3 length is 13 residues. The CDR3 DNA reads as TGTGCCAGCAGCCACGGGACATCCTACGAGCAGTACTTC. Translation gives CASSHGTSYEQYF.